Shown below are 20 T cell receptor beta chains from a single sample sequenced in a study of cytomegalovirus exposure and HLA in healthy donors. PCR involved 60 Vbeta and 13 Jbeta primers. TCRdb's copy holds only in-frame clones and misses some; the assay was immunoSEQ multiplex PCR. The data contain under 130,000 clones, 76% of them seen just once; the ten biggest clones take up around 10%. Material for sequencing was PBMCs. These receptors all come from a woman between 18 and 29 years old in good health and CMV-seropositive.

The chain has TRBV5-1 and TRBJ1-2, with 9 bases matching TRBD1. Germline CDR1 reads SGHRS; CDR2 reads YFSETQ. The CDR3 runs 13 residues. V shed 3 bases and J 7 bases; nucleotides not matched to a gene: 4. The CDR3 DNA follows: TGCGCCAGCAGCTACAGGGGGCCAGGTGGCTACACCTTC. Encoded protein: CASSYRGPGGYTF.

V is TRBV5-1 and J is TRBJ2-5, with 9 bases lining up with TRBD1. V gave up 3 bases and J gave up 5 bases; unmatched junction bases: 23. The germline V gene encodes CDR1 SGHRS and CDR2 YFSETQ. The CDR3 runs 20 residues. The CDR3 DNA reads TGCGCCAGCAGCTCTTACAGGGGGCACTTGAGTCTTCGGCTTACTGAGACCCAGTACTTC. Protein: CASSSYRGHLSLRLTETQYF.

The V and J genes are TRBV4-2 and TRBJ1-1; D is perhaps TRBD1 (5 bases). This CDR3 contains 18 residues. Trimming pared 0 bases from V and 1 base from J, leaving 18 bases between. Per the germline V gene, CDR1 is LGHNA and CDR2 is YNFKEQ. The CDR3 loop is CASSQDDPWGFGNTEAFF. CDR3 in DNA: TGTGCCAGCAGCCAAGATGATCCTTGGGGCTTTGGGAACACTGAAGCTTTCTTT.

The chain joins TRBV7-2 to TRBJ1-5, with TRBD1 matching over 10 bases. V was pared by 5 bases and J by 1 base, with 8 bases of the junction left unmatched. The germline gives CDR1 SGHTA, CDR2 FQGNSA. The CDR3 has 17 amino acids. CDR3 amino acids: CASSAGTGAVSNQPQHF. CDR3 bases: TGTGCCAGCAGCGCCGGGACAGGGGCAGTCAGCAATCAGCCCCAGCATTTT. Together with reference TRBV7-2 and TRBJ1-5, the CDR3 gives the full variable domain: GAGVSQSPSNKVTEKGKDVELRCDPISGHTALYWYRQSLGQGLEFLIYFQGNSAPDKSGLPSDRFSAERTGGSVSTLTIQRTQQEDSAVYLCASSAGTGAVSNQPQHFGDGTRLSIL.

Only one count was recorded for this clone. This chain connects TRBV6-5 to TRBJ2-7; 8 positions match TRBD2. Germline CDR1 MNHEY, CDR2 SVGAGI. The CDR3 is 14 residues long. Losses at the gene ends were 7 bases for V and 2 bases for J; bases not matched to a gene: 7. The CDR3: CASMGGGSPYEQYF. CDR3 sequence (DNA): TGTGCCAGCATGGGCGGGGGGTCCCCCTACGAGCAGTACTTC.

This clone came up once. This chain uses TRBV4-2 with TRBJ2-5; TRBD2 matches at 13 bases. Trimming took 2 bases from V and 4 from J; bases not matched to a gene: 4. This CDR3 has 16 amino acids. The germline CDR1 and CDR2 sequences are LGHNA and YNFKEQ. The CDR3 nucleotides are TGTGCCAGCAGCCAACCAACTAGCGGGGGGGGAGAGACCCAGTACTTC. Encoded protein: CASSQPTSGGGETQYF.

This sequence joins TRBV30 and TRBJ2-7, with a possible D match to TRBD1 (6 bases). This CDR3 spans 11 amino acids. Between the trimmed V and J ends, which lost 1 base and 8 bases, there was a span of 9 bases. Germline assignment: CDR1 GTSNPN and CDR2 SVGIG (reference sequence). DNA of the CDR3: TGTGCCTGGAGTGATACAGGGCAGCAGTACTTC. This gives the protein CAWSDTGQQYF.

CDR3 protein: CASSSLAGLDNQPQHF. The DNA of the CDR3 is TGTGCCAGCAGTTCCCTTGCGGGGCTCGACAATCAGCCCCAGCATTTT. The chain uses TRBV6-5 and TRBJ1-5; a weak D match, TRBD1 (5 bases). CDR1 and CDR2 from the germline V gene are MNHEY and SVGAGI. The CDR3 runs to 16 residues. Trimming removed 4 bases from V and 3 bases from J, with 16 bases in between.

The table lists this clone with a few counts. This rearrangement joins TRBV19 to TRBJ2-4; 7 nucleotides line up with TRBD1. The V segment lost 4 bases and the J segment 1 base; nucleotides outside the gene matches: 10. CDR1 is LNHDA, CDR2 SQIVND, per germline (reference sequence). The CDR3 runs to 17 residues. DNA of the CDR3: TGTGCCAGTAGTAGAAACAGGGGTGAAGGGGCCAAAAACATTCAGTACTTC. Amino acid sequence: CASSRNRGEGAKNIQYF.

This chain links TRBV28 with TRBJ2-7; TRBD1 aligns across 7 bases. The length of the CDR3 is 14 residues. V lost 8 bases to trimming and J lost 1 base; unmatched junction nucleotides: 8. The V gene's germline CDR1 is MDHEN and CDR2 SYDVKM. The CDR3 DNA reads as TGTGCCAGCCAGACGGGACAGACTTCCTACGAGCAGTACTTC. It is translated as CASQTGQTSYEQYF. The entire variable domain, with the rest obtained from reference TRBV28 and TRBJ2-7, is as follows: DVKVTQSSRYLVKRTGEKVFLECVQDMDHENMFWYRQDPGLGLRLIYFSYDVKMKEKGDIPEGYSVSREKKERFSLILESASTNQTSMYLCASQTGQTSYEQYFGPGTRLTVT.

The V call is TRBV6-1, the J call TRBJ1-1; D is uncertain. The germline CDR1 and CDR2 sequences are MNHNS and SASEGT. Trimming cost V 6 bases and J 7 bases, with 12 bases left between them. The CDR3 spans 12 residues. CDR3 nucleotide sequence: TGTGCCAGCAGCGCCGGGAGAAGTGAAGCTTTCTTT. Translation gives CASSAGRSEAFF.

The CDR3 sequence: CASSLGQGVDYGYTF. CDR3 coding DNA: TGCGCCAGCAGCTTGGGGCAGGGGGTGGACTATGGCTACACCTTC. This chain links TRBV5-1 with TRBJ1-2; 7 nucleotides line up with TRBD1. The J segment lost 3 bases and the V segment lost 0 bases, leaving 5 bases of the junction unmatched. Per the germline V gene, CDR1 is SGHRS and CDR2 is YFSETQ. There are 15 residues in the CDR3. Full variable domain (remainder filled in from reference TRBV5-1 and TRBJ1-2): KAGVTQTPRYLIKTRGQQVTLSCSPISGHRSVSWYQQTPGQGLQFLFEYFSETQRNKGNFPGRFSGRQFSNSRSEMNVSTLELGDSALYLCASSLGQGVDYGYTFGSGTRLTVV.

This sequence joins TRBV5-1 and TRBJ1-1; 9 positions match TRBD1. The germline CDR1 and CDR2 sequences are SGHRS and YFSETQ. The V gene end was trimmed by 3 bases and the J gene end by 7 bases; junction bases not matched to a gene: 7. This CDR3 has 14 residues. This chain's CDR3 is CASSWDRVNLEAFF. CDR3 nucleotide sequence: TGCGCCAGCAGCTGGGACAGGGTAAATCTTGAAGCTTTCTTT.

The chain is built from TRBV2 and TRBJ2-7; 10 bases are a match to TRBD1. The CDR3 is 14 residues long. The V segment lost 5 bases and the J segment 8 bases; nucleotides outside the gene matches: 9. Looked up from germline, CDR1 is SNHLY and CDR2 is FYNNEI. CDR3 region: CASSPGTGDPKQYF. Written as DNA, the CDR3 is TGTGCCAGCAGTCCCGGGACAGGGGATCCCAAGCAGTACTTC.

The gene calls are TRBV19 and TRBJ2-2, with TRBD1 matching over 8 bases. The germline gives CDR1 LNHDA, CDR2 SQIVND (reference sequence). The CDR3 spans 17 residues. V lost 8 bases and J lost 4; bases outside the gene matches: 15. CDR3 DNA: TGTGCCAGTTCTACACCATATCGGACAGGGTCCACCGGGGAGCTGTTTTTT. Translation gives CASSTPYRTGSTGELFF.

The V and J genes are TRBV7-8 and TRBJ2-5; D is ambiguous. V lost 5 bases and J lost 4, with 14 bases in between. In germline, CDR1 is SGHVS, CDR2 FQNEAQ. The CDR3 sequence is 14 residues long. In DNA form, the CDR3 reads TGTGCCAGCAGCAGAGAAGCAGGTCCAGAGACCCAGTACTTC. It yields the protein CASSREAGPETQYF.

This chain uses TRBV5-1 with TRBJ1-2, with D possibly being TRBD1 (5 bases). V shed 0 bases and J shed 0 bases, with 21 bases lying between them. The CDR3 spans 19 residues. The germline gives CDR1 SGHRS, CDR2 YFSETQ. CDR3 loop: CASSLAWGEAGDANYGYTF. The CDR3, as DNA: TGCGCCAGCAGCTTGGCCTGGGGGGAAGCTGGAGACGCTAACTATGGCTACACCTTC.

The genes are TRBV5-1 and TRBJ1-1; a weak D match, TRBD1 (5 bases). With 2 bases removed from V and 3 bases from J, the gap between germline ends came to 17 bases. There are 16 residues in the CDR3. Germline-derived CDR1 and CDR2 are SGHRS and YFSETQ. CDR3 DNA sequence: TGCGCCAGCAGCTTAGGGCAGGGACTACGAGACACTGAAGCTTTCTTT. Amino acids: CASSLGQGLRDTEAFF.

The chain is built from TRBV29-1 and TRBJ2-1; D may be TRBD2 (6 bases). Germline CDR1 is SQVTM and CDR2 is ANQGSEA. V lost 6 bases and J 9 bases, leaving 21 bases between the germline ends. The CDR3 consists of 14 residues. CDR3 nucleotide sequence: TGCAGCGTCGCCCCCTCACTAGCCCCCCGTGAGCAGTTCTTC. This sequence encodes CSVAPSLAPREQFF.

The chain is built from TRBV10-3 and TRBJ1-1; D is undetermined. CDR1 is ENHRY, CDR2 SYGVKD, per germline. The CDR3 runs 13 residues. V was clipped by 1 base and J by 6 bases, with 9 bases between them. DNA for the CDR3: TGTGCCATCAGTGAGTTAAGAGAATCTGAAGCTTTCTTT. Translation: CAISELRESEAFF.